A single sample gave rise to the 14 T cell receptor beta chains below, sequenced in a study of T cell changes during pregnancy in multiple sclerosis (dated by TCRdb to the late 2010s). The method behind the library was the immunoSEQ multiplex PCR assay. In TCRdb, the immuneACCESS table is reduced to in-frame sequences with V and J assigned. These tables do not hold every clone; where another copy was compared, an unresolved V gene accounts for under half, and the others remain unexplained. The sample table holds more than 35,000 clones, of which 70% to 90% were seen once. The top ten constitute around 10% of the sample. The sample consisted of CD8+ T cells from peripheral blood mononuclear cells, taken in the third trimester of pregnancy. These receptors were taken from a female donor with multiple sclerosis, enrolled in a pregnancy study.

This chain connects TRBV19 to TRBJ2-7; 8 bases map to TRBD1. The V gene end was trimmed by 5 bases and the J gene end by 3 bases; junction bases not matched to a gene: 6. Germline assignment: CDR1 LNHDA and CDR2 SQIVND (reference sequence). This CDR3 is 14 amino acids long. The CDR3 DNA sequence: TGTGCCAGTAGTTGGAGAACAGGGGGCTACGAGCAGTACTTC. Translated: CASSWRTGGYEQYF.

The chain is built from TRBV7-9 and TRBJ1-2; D is uncertain. Germline V gives CDR1 SEHNR, CDR2 FQNEAQ (reference sequence). The CDR3 is 14 amino acids. Trimming took 6 bases from V and 3 from J, leaving 14 bases between them. The CDR3 DNA is TGTGCCAGCAGTTCAAATAGAATAGACTATGGCTACACCTTC. Translating gives CASSSNRIDYGYTF.

This chain joins TRBV6-5 and TRBJ2-5; D possibly corresponds to TRBD1 (7 bases). The germline V gene encodes CDR1 MNHEY and CDR2 SVGAGI. This CDR3 is 14 amino acids long. The ends were cut back, 5 bases at V and 2 bases at J, with 12 bases in the middle. The CDR3 bases are TGTGCCAGCAGTGCGGGGACAGTTCAAGAGACCCAGTACTTC. Translated: CASSAGTVQETQYF.

The genes are TRBV7-3 and TRBJ2-1, with D hard to call. Germline V gene data show CDR1 as SGHTA and CDR2 as FQGTGA. This CDR3 is built from 13 residues. V was shortened by 2 bases and J by 2 bases, with 4 bases between the two germline ends. The CDR3 loop is CASSLGPYNEQFF. The CDR3, as DNA: TGTGCCAGCAGCTTAGGGCCCTACAATGAGCAGTTCTTC.

The chain combines TRBV5-1 with TRBJ1-1, with 10 positions matching TRBD1. The germline V gene encodes CDR1 SGHRS and CDR2 YFSETQ. V shed 2 bases and J 5 bases; nucleotides not matched to a gene: 6. CDR3 length: 15 residues. The CDR3 bases are TGCGCCAGCAGCTTTTCCGACAGGGGGCTGACTGAAGCTTTCTTT. Amino acids: CASSFSDRGLTEAFF.

The rearrangement links TRBV5-6 to TRBJ1-1, with D hard to call. CDR3 length equals 13 residues. The ends were cut back, 1 base at V and 0 bases at J, with 4 bases in the middle. In germline, CDR1 is SGHDT, CDR2 YYEEEE. The CDR3 region has the DNA TGTGCCAGCAGCTTGACAGTGAACACTGAAGCTTTCTTT. It codes for CASSLTVNTEAFF.

This clone was recorded only once. The V call is TRBV7-9, the J call TRBJ2-7, with 12 bases aligning to TRBD1. Per the germline V gene, CDR1 is SEHNR and CDR2 is FQNEAQ (reference sequence). Trimming at V came to 0 bases and at J to 6 bases, leaving 6 bases not matched to a gene. The CDR3 is 16 amino acids. DNA for the CDR3: TGTGCCAGCAGCTTAGCCCCCGGGACAGGGGGCTCCGAGCAGTACTTC. Residues: CASSLAPGTGGSEQYF.

The CDR3 loop reads CASSNRQVSGRGYTF. DNA for the CDR3: TGTGCCAGCAGTAACCGACAGGTATCGGGGCGTGGCTACACCTTC. The chain carries TRBV13 and TRBJ1-2; TRBD1 is a possible D gene (6 bases). The germline CDR1 and CDR2 sequences are PRHDT and FYEKMQ (reference sequence). The CDR3 runs to 15 residues. Trimming removed 6 bases from V and 7 bases from J, with 21 bases in between.

This chain connects TRBV6-5 to TRBJ2-2; 7 bases align to TRBD1. The germline V gene has CDR1 MNHEY and CDR2 SVGAGI. This CDR3 comprises 14 residues. The ends lost 6 bases at V and 9 bases at J; junction bases unmatched: 10. CDR3 loop: CASSLGTEGRELFF. The CDR3 DNA is TGTGCCAGCAGCCTAGGGACAGAAGGCCGGGAGCTGTTTTTT.

The chain joins TRBV27 to TRBJ1-5, with unresolved D. Germline lookup yields CDR1 MNHEY and CDR2 SMNVEV (reference sequence). Trimming took off 0 bases at V and 5 bases at J, with 11 bases between the two ends. The CDR3 has 15 amino acids. CDR3 region: CASSLSGRIDQPQHF. The DNA of the CDR3 is TGTGCCAGCAGTTTATCGGGGAGAATTGATCAGCCCCAGCATTTT.

This chain uses TRBV5-1 with TRBJ1-4; D not resolved. Trimming stripped 3 bases from V and 10 bases from J, with 16 bases between. This CDR3 is 14 amino acids long. Germline lookup yields CDR1 SGHRS and CDR2 YFSETQ. The CDR3 loop is CASSSRRGDGKLFF. CDR3 nucleotide sequence: TGCGCCAGCAGCTCAAGACGCGGGGATGGAAAACTGTTTTTT.

The rearrangement uses TRBV11-1 and TRBJ2-5; D is possibly TRBD1 (5 bases). The CDR3 sequence is 15 residues long. Trimming removed 5 bases at V and 1 base at J, with 14 bases between. Germline loops: CDR1 SGHAT, CDR2 FQDESV (reference sequence). CDR3 in amino acids: CASSPPNRGQETQYF. CDR3 bases: TGTGCCAGCAGCCCCCCTAATAGGGGCCAAGAGACCCAGTACTTC.

The gene calls are TRBV25-1 and TRBJ1-6, with 11 positions matching TRBD1. Germline CDR1 is MGHDK and CDR2 is SYGVNS. The CDR3 is 14 amino acids. After removal of 8 bases from V and 5 bases from J, the junction contained 2 bases not matched to a gene. The CDR3 is CASGGQGDNSPLHF. The CDR3 nucleotides read TGTGCCAGCGGGGGACAGGGGGATAATTCACCCCTCCACTTT. Full variable domain (remainder filled in from reference TRBV25-1 and TRBJ1-6): EADIYQTPRYLVIGTGKKITLECSQTMGHDKMYWYQQDPGMELHLIHYSYGVNSTEKGDLSSESTVSRIRTEHFPLTLESARPSHTSQYLCASGGQGDNSPLHFGNGTRLTVT.

The J gene is TRBJ1-5, the V gene TRBV5-5, with D perhaps TRBD1 (6 bases). Trimming cost V 0 bases and J 3 bases, with 13 bases left between them. CDR1 and CDR2 (germline): SGHKS, YYEKEE (reference sequence). This CDR3 spans 16 amino acids. CDR3 sequence reads: CASSLAGQTLNQPQHF. The CDR3 DNA follows: TGTGCCAGCAGCTTGGCCGGACAGACTCTCAATCAGCCCCAGCATTTT.